The 14 T cell receptor beta chains listed next were all sequenced from one sample in a study of Ad26.COV2.S vaccination and SARS-CoV-2 variants (dated by TCRdb to 2020 to 2023). Libraries were prepared through the immunoSEQ multiplex PCR assay. The clones in this table, taken by TCRdb from immuneACCESS, are in-frame only. Not every clone is retained; where verified, under half of the shortfall comes from an unresolved V gene, and the cause of the rest is unknown. In this sample the table shows about 330,000 clones, 75% to 90% of which occur a single time. The ten largest clones add up to around 5% of the sample. This specimen's treatment or condition label, per the study, means: approximately 18 received Ad26.COV2.S at low or high dose, single or two shots; about 5 received placebo; per-sample allocation not given. Repertoires of vaccine and placebo recipients were sequenced from samples taken on day 63 after the first injection.

Sequencing used peripheral blood, obtained in a trial of Ad26.COV2.S vaccine versus placebo. The receptors here all came from a person aged 18-65 years who received the Ad26.COV2.S COVID-19 vaccine or a placebo.

V and J are TRBV3-1 (or the pseudogene TRBV3-2) and TRBJ2-2; D call uncertain. V was cut by 4 bases and J by 3 bases, with 9 bases left in between. This CDR3 region has 14 residues. From germline, CDR1 is LGHDT and CDR2 YNNKEL (reference sequence). In DNA form, the CDR3 reads TGTGCCAGCAGCCCAATCTCGCACACCGGGGAGCTGTTTTTT. Encoded protein: CASSPISHTGELFF.

The chain uses TRBV25-1 and TRBJ1-1, with D hard to call. The CDR3 length is 12 residues. CDR1 and CDR2 (germline): MGHDK, SYGVNS. V shed 4 bases and J shed 5 bases, with 8 bases lying between them. The CDR3 bases are TGTGCCAGCAGTGGATACGGGACTGAAGCTTTCTTT. Residues: CASSGYGTEAFF.

The gene calls are TRBV6-5 and TRBJ2-1; the D call may be TRBD1 or TRBD2 (5 bases each). This CDR3 spans 15 amino acids. The germline V and J ends were trimmed by 1 base and 0 bases, with 7 bases remaining between them. Germline V gene data show CDR1 as MNHEY and CDR2 as SVGAGI. This chain's CDR3 is CASSYWDGSYNEQFF. As DNA, the CDR3 is TGTGCCAGCAGTTACTGGGACGGCTCCTACAATGAGCAGTTCTTC.

The chain carries TRBV6-5 and TRBJ2-1; perhaps TRBD2 as D (5 bases). V lost 2 bases, J lost 2 bases, and 7 bases lay in between. This CDR3 is 14 amino acids long. CDR1 is MNHEY, CDR2 SVGAGI, per germline. CDR3 nucleotides: TGTGCCAGCAGTTACAGCGGTCCCTACAATGAGCAGTTCTTC. It translates to CASSYSGPYNEQFF.

The chain carries TRBV7-2 and TRBJ1-6; no reliable D call. The V gene lost 5 bases and the J gene lost 8 bases, with 19 bases spanning the gap. Looked up from germline, CDR1 is SGHTA and CDR2 is FQGNSA. The CDR3 spans 16 residues. The CDR3 DNA is TGTGCCAGCAGCCCCTTCCCTGGGGTCAGTGATTCACCCCTCCACTTT. It is translated as CASSPFPGVSDSPLHF.

The chain couples TRBV7-2 to TRBJ2-3; D is ambiguous. V was cut by 5 bases and J by 5 bases, with 20 bases left in between. Germline V gene lookup returns CDR1 SGHTA and CDR2 FQGNSA. The CDR3 spans 16 residues. CDR3 amino acids: CASSPQATGPQDTQYF. DNA of the CDR3: TGTGCCAGCAGCCCCCAGGCTACCGGCCCCCAAGATACGCAGTATTTT.

This clone occurred once. The chain uses TRBV19 and TRBJ1-1, with a possible D match to TRBD1 (6 bases). V was cut by 8 bases and J by 5 bases, with 18 bases left in between. This CDR3 region has 14 residues. Germline CDR1 is LNHDA and CDR2 is SQIVND (reference sequence). The CDR3 DNA reads TGTGCCAGTCGTGACAGGCCGCATAGTACTGAAGCTTTCTTT. This translates into CASRDRPHSTEAFF.

V gene TRBV29-1 combines with J gene TRBJ1-1; D possibly corresponds to TRBD1 (5 bases). CDR1 is SQVTM and CDR2 is ANQGSEA in the germline V gene. Deletions cut 7 bases from V and 4 bases from J, with 13 bases between. The CDR3 has 12 amino acids. The CDR3 protein is CSGREWGTEAFF. The CDR3 nucleotides are TGCAGCGGCAGGGAATGGGGCACTGAAGCTTTCTTT.

This clone is a singleton in its sample. The J gene is TRBJ2-1, the V gene TRBV9; 8 bases line up with TRBD2. Germline V gene lookup returns CDR1 SGDLS and CDR2 YYNGEE. This CDR3 has 15 residues. V dropped 1 base and J dropped 0; count of bases not matched to a gene: 0. This CDR3 reads CASSVSGSSYNEQFF. Here the CDR3 DNA reads TGTGCCAGCAGCGTAAGCGGGAGCTCCTACAATGAGCAGTTCTTC.

The rearrangement joins TRBV28 to TRBJ1-2, with D tentatively TRBD1 (6 bases). V was clipped by 3 bases and J by 5 bases, with 16 bases between them. The CDR3 is made up of 15 amino acids. CDR1 and CDR2 from the germline V gene are MDHEN and SYDVKM. In DNA form, the CDR3 reads TGTGCCAGCAGTTTCATTGGGGGGCGGGGATATGGCTACACCTTC. Translation: CASSFIGGRGYGYTF.

The rearrangement joins TRBV19 to TRBJ1-2, with D unclear. Germline CDR1 is LNHDA and CDR2 is SQIVND (reference sequence). The CDR3 sequence is 17 residues long. The germline V and J ends were trimmed by 7 bases and 4 bases, with 25 bases remaining between them. The CDR3 DNA is TGTGCCAGTAAGGACCTTAGGAGGGAGGGTCTTACCTATGGCTACACCTTC. Protein sequence: CASKDLRREGLTYGYTF.

The chain carries TRBV4-1 and TRBJ1-6, with unresolved D. The CDR3 runs 12 residues. The germline gives CDR1 MGHRA, CDR2 YSYEKL. V was pared by 5 bases and J by 8 bases, with 7 bases between. The CDR3 region is CASSYVDSPLHF. The DNA for the CDR3 is TGCGCCAGCAGCTACGTCGATTCACCCCTCCACTTT.

The chain joins TRBV4-3 to TRBJ1-1; D not resolved. The V and J ends lost 2 bases and 7 bases respectively, with 11 bases between them. The CDR3 runs to 13 residues. Germline V gives CDR1 LGHNA, CDR2 YSLEER. The CDR3 region is CASSQWGRDEAFF. The DNA of the CDR3 is TGCGCCAGCAGCCAATGGGGAAGAGATGAAGCTTTCTTT.

V usage is TRBV27 and J usage is TRBJ1-2; D is unclear. The germline gives CDR1 MNHEY, CDR2 SMNVEV (reference sequence). The CDR3 is 13 amino acids. Trimming removed 4 bases from V and 4 bases from J, with 10 bases in between. The CDR3: CASSYTPSYGYTF. In DNA, the CDR3 is TGTGCCAGCAGTTATACTCCCTCCTATGGCTACACCTTC.